The clone carrying this T cell receptor beta chain was seen a handful of times. The antigen is not known. This specimen comes from a study of human T cells and chemical hapten exposure. Overall study: TCR yields per sample varied, mainly owing to small pooled library volume differences.

Whole blood that had not been fractionated was the source of extracted total RNA. Unique molecular identifiers were attached to individual cDNA molecules during library preparation. Authors' data handling: Samples had a median of around 96,000 TCRs, ranging roughly 20,000 to 690,600. TCRdb reprocessed the 5' RACE reads with MiXCR, giving one entry per CDR3 protein. TCRdb, rather than the study authors, made the V and J calls. Found here are about 110,000 distinct CDR3 sequences, more than 15% of them singletons; the top ten hold around 2.8%. The germline V and J ends were trimmed by 5 bases and 0 bases, with 13 bases remaining between them. The CDR3 is 15 amino acids. Whole-study results and caveats: No change in TCRs above 1 in 1000 frequency was produced by DPC sensitization.

This rearrangement joins TRBV12-3 or TRBV12-4 to TRBJ2-5; perhaps TRBD1 as D (6 bases). The source of this sequence is a human donor in good health. As DNA, the CDR3 is TGTGCCAGCAGTCCACAGGGTGGAGACCAAGAGACCCAGTACTTC. It yields the protein CASSPQGGDQETQYF.